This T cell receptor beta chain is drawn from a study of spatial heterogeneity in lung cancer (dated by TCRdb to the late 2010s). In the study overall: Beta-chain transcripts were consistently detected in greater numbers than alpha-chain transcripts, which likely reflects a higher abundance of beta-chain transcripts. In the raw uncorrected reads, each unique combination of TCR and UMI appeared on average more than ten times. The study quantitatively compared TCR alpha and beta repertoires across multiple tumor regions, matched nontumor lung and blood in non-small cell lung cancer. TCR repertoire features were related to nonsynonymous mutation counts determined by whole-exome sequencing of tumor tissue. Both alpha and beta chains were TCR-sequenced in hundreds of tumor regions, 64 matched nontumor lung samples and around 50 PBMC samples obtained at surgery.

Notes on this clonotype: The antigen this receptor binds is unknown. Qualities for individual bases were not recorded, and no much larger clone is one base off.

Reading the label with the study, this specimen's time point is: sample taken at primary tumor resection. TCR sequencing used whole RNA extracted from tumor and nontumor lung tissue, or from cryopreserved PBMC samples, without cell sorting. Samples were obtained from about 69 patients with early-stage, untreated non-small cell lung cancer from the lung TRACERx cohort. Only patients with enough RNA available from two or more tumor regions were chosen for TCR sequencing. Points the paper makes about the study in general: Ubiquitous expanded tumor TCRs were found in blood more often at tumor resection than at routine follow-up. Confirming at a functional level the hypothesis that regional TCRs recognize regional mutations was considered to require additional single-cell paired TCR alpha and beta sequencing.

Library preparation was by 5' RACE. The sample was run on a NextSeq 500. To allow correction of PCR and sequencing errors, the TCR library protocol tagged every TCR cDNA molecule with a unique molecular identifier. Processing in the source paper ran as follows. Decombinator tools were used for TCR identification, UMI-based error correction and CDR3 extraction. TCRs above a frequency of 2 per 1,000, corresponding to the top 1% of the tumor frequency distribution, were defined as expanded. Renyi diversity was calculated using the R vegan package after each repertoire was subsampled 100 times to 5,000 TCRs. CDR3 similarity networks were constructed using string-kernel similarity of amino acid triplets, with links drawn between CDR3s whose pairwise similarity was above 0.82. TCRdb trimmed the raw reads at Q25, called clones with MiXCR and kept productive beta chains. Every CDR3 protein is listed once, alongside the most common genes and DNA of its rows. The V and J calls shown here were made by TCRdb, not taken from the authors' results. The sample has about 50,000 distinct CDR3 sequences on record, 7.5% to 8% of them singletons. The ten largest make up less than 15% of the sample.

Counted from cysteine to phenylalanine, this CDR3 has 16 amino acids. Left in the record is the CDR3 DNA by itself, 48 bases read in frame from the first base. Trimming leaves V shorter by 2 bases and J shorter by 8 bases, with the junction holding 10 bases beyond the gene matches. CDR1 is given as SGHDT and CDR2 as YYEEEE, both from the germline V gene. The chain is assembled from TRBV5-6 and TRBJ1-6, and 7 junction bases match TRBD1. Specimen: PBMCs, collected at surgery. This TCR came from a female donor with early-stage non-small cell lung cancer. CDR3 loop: CASSFGTAYRDSPLHF. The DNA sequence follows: TGTGCCAGCAGCTTCGGGACAGCCTACAGGGATTCACCCCTCCACTTT.